Sequencing of this T cell receptor beta chain was carried out in a study of CD8 T cells in Susac syndrome. RNA totalling about 0.45 to 1 ug underwent reverse transcription with random hexamers. TCRdb recomputed calls from the immunoSEQ multiplex PCR reads with MiXCR, one row per CDR3 protein. The sample has fewer than 200,000 distinct CDR3 sequences, roughly 94% seen once. Trimming at V came to 6 bases and at J to 10 bases, leaving 7 bases not matched to a gene. CDR1 is LNHDA, CDR2 SQIVND, per germline (reference sequence). This CDR3 is 14 amino acids long. Sequencing used CD4+ T cells from PBMCs. This sequence was found in a human donor with Susac syndrome. The V gene is TRBV19, the J gene TRBJ2-1; 12 bases map to TRBD2. The chain's CDR3 is CASRASGGAGEQFF. Written as DNA, the CDR3 is TGTGCCAGTAGGGCTAGCGGGGGGGCCGGGGAGCAGTTCTTC.